This is a list of T cell receptor beta chains from one sample in a study of CD8 T cells in Susac syndrome. TCRdb re-called the immunoSEQ multiplex PCR reads with MiXCR, one entry per CDR3 protein. Of about 60,000 distinct CDR3 sequences in the sample, around nine tenths were seen once. The specimen sequenced was CD8+ T cells from PBMCs. The receptors originated from a human donor in good health. Both conserved end residues are part of each CDR3. The D gene is left open where the match is weak. Size is omitted from some rows. Given values are once, few, many or a class for expanded clones.

CDR3aa: CASSLSPGGNTIYF
CDR3nt: TGTGCCAGCAGTTTATCCCCAGGGGGAAACACCATATATTTT
v_gene: TRBV12-3/TRBV12-4
j_gene: TRBJ1-3
abundance: .
d_gene: .

CDR3aa: CASSPLGTSGNSYEQYF
CDR3nt: TGTGCCAGCAGCCCTCTCGGGACTAGCGGGAACTCCTACGAGCAGTACTTC
v_gene: TRBV4-2
j_gene: TRBJ2-7
abundance: .
d_gene: TRBD2

CDR3aa: CASSGGTGEVGYTF
CDR3nt: TGTGCCAGCAGCGGAGGGACAGGCGAAGTAGGCTACACCTTC
v_gene: TRBV5-4
j_gene: TRBJ1-2
abundance: .
d_gene: TRBD1

CDR3aa: CAISESGQGAEQYF
CDR3nt: TGTGCCATCAGTGAGTCCGGACAGGGCGCCGAGCAGTACTTC
v_gene: TRBV10-3
j_gene: TRBJ2-7
abundance: few
d_gene: TRBD1

CDR3aa: CSAREEAGSNYGYTF
CDR3nt: TGCAGTGCTAGAGAGGAGGCAGGTTCCAACTATGGCTACACCTTC
v_gene: TRBV20-1
j_gene: TRBJ1-2
abundance: .
d_gene: .

CDR3aa: CASRGLAGGRWYQETQHF
CDR3nt: TGCGCCAGTCGGGGACTAGCGGGGGGGCGATGGTACCAAGAGACCCAGCACTTC
v_gene: TRBV23-1
j_gene: TRBJ2-5
abundance: .
d_gene: TRBD2

CDR3aa: CARNPKGGDVRGGNTGELFF
CDR3nt: TGTGCCCGCAACCCTAAGGGGGGCGACGTGAGGGGAGGTAACACCGGGGAGCTGTTTTTT
v_gene: TRBV5-4
j_gene: TRBJ2-2
abundance: .
d_gene: .

CDR3aa: CASSQEQGTNPYSYNEQFF
CDR3nt: TGTGCCAGCAGCCAGGAACAGGGGACAAACCCTTACTCCTACAATGAGCAGTTCTTC
v_gene: TRBV3-1
j_gene: TRBJ2-1
abundance: .
d_gene: TRBD1

CDR3aa: CASSFEPGTDYEQYF
CDR3nt: TGTGCCAGCAGTTTCGAACCCGGGACAGATTACGAGCAGTACTTC
v_gene: TRBV28
j_gene: TRBJ2-7
abundance: .
d_gene: TRBD1

CDR3aa: CASSYSAVQGSEAFF
CDR3nt: TGTGCCAGCAGTTACTCGGCTGTACAGGGAAGCGAAGCTTTCTTT
v_gene: TRBV6-6
j_gene: TRBJ1-1
abundance: .
d_gene: .

CDR3aa: CASSQGTGRVRYEQYF
CDR3nt: TGTGCCAGCAGCCAAGGAACAGGGAGGGTTAGGTACGAGCAGTACTTC
v_gene: TRBV3-1
j_gene: TRBJ2-7
abundance: .
d_gene: .

CDR3aa: CASSKALSQGGQETQYF
CDR3nt: TGTGCCAGCAGCAAAGCGCTTTCCCAGGGAGGGCAAGAGACCCAGTACTTC
v_gene: TRBV21-1
j_gene: TRBJ2-5
abundance: few
d_gene: .

CDR3aa: CAWSVRDPRRENIQYF
CDR3nt: TGTGCCTGGAGTGTAAGGGACCCTCGTAGGGAAAACATTCAGTACTTC
v_gene: TRBV30
j_gene: TRBJ2-4
abundance: .
d_gene: .

CDR3aa: CASSKLTGVEGEQYF
CDR3nt: TGTGCCAGCAGCAAACTAACAGGGGTTGAGGGCGAGCAGTACTTC
v_gene: TRBV6-2/TRBV6-3
j_gene: TRBJ2-7
abundance: .
d_gene: TRBD1

CDR3aa: CSARGRNSYNEQFF
CDR3nt: TGCAGTGCTAGGGGCAGGAATTCCTACAATGAGCAGTTCTTC
v_gene: TRBV20-1
j_gene: TRBJ2-1
abundance: .
d_gene: .

CDR3aa: CAISLGQGASGELFF
CDR3nt: TGTGCCATCAGCCTCGGACAGGGGGCTTCCGGGGAGCTGTTTTTT
v_gene: TRBV10-3
j_gene: TRBJ2-2
abundance: .
d_gene: TRBD1

CDR3aa: CASSISTRDREQPQHF
CDR3nt: TGTGCCAGTAGTATTTCCACCCGGGACAGGGAACAGCCCCAGCATTTT
v_gene: TRBV19
j_gene: TRBJ1-5
abundance: .
d_gene: TRBD1

CDR3aa: CSANSPRTNSPLHF
CDR3nt: TGCAGTGCTAACTCCCCTCGGACCAATTCACCCCTCCACTTT
v_gene: TRBV20-1
j_gene: TRBJ1-6
abundance: .
d_gene: .

CDR3aa: CASSFALGDNQPQHF
CDR3nt: TGTGCCAGCAGTTTTGCTTTGGGAGACAATCAGCCCCAGCATTTT
v_gene: TRBV27
j_gene: TRBJ1-5
abundance: .
d_gene: .

CDR3aa: CASSLGQSNTEAFF
CDR3nt: TGTGCCAGCAGTCTGGGACAGAGTAACACTGAAGCTTTCTTT
v_gene: TRBV6-5
j_gene: TRBJ1-1
abundance: once
d_gene: TRBD1

CDR3aa: CASSITDTQYF
CDR3nt: TGTGCCAGCAGTATCACAGATACGCAGTATTTT
v_gene: TRBV11-2
j_gene: TRBJ2-3
abundance: .
d_gene: .

CDR3aa: CSAPTSGGSYNEQFF
CDR3nt: TGCAGTGCGCCCACTAGCGGAGGATCCTACAATGAGCAGTTCTTC
v_gene: TRBV20-1
j_gene: TRBJ2-1
abundance: .
d_gene: TRBD2

CDR3aa: CASRDSDTQYF
CDR3nt: TGTGCCAGCAGGGATTCAGATACGCAGTATTTT
v_gene: TRBV13
j_gene: TRBJ2-3
abundance: .
d_gene: .

CDR3aa: CASRSRDRPYEQYF
CDR3nt: TGTGCCAGCAGGTCCCGGGACAGGCCCTACGAGCAGTACTTC
v_gene: TRBV7-2
j_gene: TRBJ2-7
abundance: once
d_gene: TRBD1

CDR3aa: CASSPLGGLGNTIYF
CDR3nt: TGTGCCAGCTCACCACTCGGGGGGCTCGGAAACACCATATATTTT
v_gene: TRBV18
j_gene: TRBJ1-3
abundance: .
d_gene: .

CDR3aa: CASSQRSRSNSLRLVNEQFF
CDR3nt: TGTGCCAGCAGCCAACGATCGAGATCCAATTCGTTACGGCTAGTGAATGAGCAGTTCTTC
v_gene: TRBV3-1
j_gene: TRBJ2-1
abundance: .
d_gene: .